This TCR beta chain was sequenced during a study of T-cell reconstitution after alpha-beta-depleted transplantation in children. This clonotype has a handful of counts. Its antigen is as yet unknown. V dropped 3 bases and J dropped 4 bases, with 15 bases sitting between them. The CDR3 totals 15 residues. The V gene's germline CDR1 is MGHRA and CDR2 YSYEKL. For TCRbeta, the library was prepared with unique molecular identifiers. TCRdb re-analysed the PCR reads in MiXCR, keeping a single row per CDR3 protein. Among fewer than 450,000 distinct CDR3 sequences listed, 15% to 20% were seen once. Study results and caveats: Reportedly, roughly two months post-transplant, alpha-beta T cells arose from several hundred expanded graft clones.

The receptor's source is a male patient aged 2 to 9 who had a stem cell transplant for acute lymphoblastic leukemia, so the T cells may come from the graft donor. V and J are TRBV4-1 and TRBJ2-5, with D perhaps TRBD1 or TRBD2 (5 bases each). The specimen comprised PBMCs, mostly from graft donor cells, sampled 360 days after TCRalphabeta/CD19-depleted stem cell transplant. The CDR3 bases are TGCGCCAGCAGCCAGCACCGGGACCCCGGAGAGACCCAGTACTTC. This codes for CASSQHRDPGETQYF.